Presented here are 25 T cell receptor beta chains from one specimen sequenced in a study of early T cells in non-severe SARS-CoV-2 infection. TCRdb itself ran the 5' RACE reads through MiXCR, one entry per CDR3 protein. There are around 60,000 distinct CDR3 sequences in the sample; 9.5% to 15% occur only once, and around 4.6% lies in the top ten. The sample taken for sequencing was whole blood. The receptor source for this set is an adult who was a healthcare worker with PCR-confirmed SARS-CoV-2 infection or an uninfected control (not recorded which).

This clonotype was found a few times. This chain links TRBV5-1 with TRBJ2-1; 8 positions agree with TRBD2. The CDR3 has 16 amino acids. After removal of 2 bases from V and 4 bases from J, the junction contained 8 bases not matched to a gene. The germline V gene has CDR1 SGHRS and CDR2 YFSETQ. In DNA form, the CDR3 reads TGCGCCAGCAGCTTATCCCCCGGGACTAGGTACAATGAGCAGTTCTTC. It encodes CASSLSPGTRYNEQFF.

This clonotype was detected ten times or more. The V gene is TRBV11-2, the J gene TRBJ1-4; D call uncertain. The CDR3 is 15 amino acids. Looked up from germline, CDR1 is SGHAT and CDR2 is FQNNGV. The V gene lost 4 bases and the J gene lost 3 bases, with 12 bases spanning the gap. In DNA form, the CDR3 reads TGTGCCAGCAGCTCCCTCCGGAGGCCTAATGAAAAACTGTTTTTT. It codes for CASSSLRRPNEKLFF.

The chain joins TRBV7-8 to TRBJ2-2; 12 nucleotides agree with TRBD2. The CDR3 extends over 15 amino acids. Germline V gene lookup returns CDR1 SGHVS and CDR2 FQNEAQ. The trim removed 5 bases at V and 6 bases at J, leaving 4 bases unmatched. Here the CDR3 DNA reads TGTGCCAGCAGCCAACTAGCGGGAGGTTCCGGGGAGCTGTTTTTT. It codes for CASSQLAGGSGELFF.

This rearrangement joins TRBV14 to TRBJ2-1; D tentatively reads TRBD1 or TRBD2 (5 bases each). The length of the CDR3 is 14 residues. Germline V gene sequence: CDR1 SGHDN, CDR2 FVKESK. V was shortened by 4 bases and J by 9 bases, with 16 bases between the two germline ends. The CDR3 reads CASSLVRGGGEQFF. CDR3 coding DNA: TGTGCCAGCAGCCTTGTAAGAGGTGGGGGTGAGCAGTTCTTC.

The rearrangement uses TRBV29-1 and TRBJ2-7; a possible D gene is TRBD2 (5 bases). The V gene's germline CDR1 is SQVTM and CDR2 ANQGSEA. Trimming removed 6 bases from V and 4 bases from J, with 10 bases in between. The CDR3 consists of 11 residues. The CDR3 sequence is CSVTSGYEQYF. CDR3 sequence (DNA): TGCAGCGTGACCTCGGGGTACGAGCAGTACTTC.

This chain links TRBV7-9 with TRBJ1-2, with a possible D match to TRBD1 (5 bases). Trimming cost V 4 bases and J 5 bases, with 14 bases left between them. The CDR3 runs to 14 residues. CDR1 and CDR2 from the germline V gene are SEHNR and FQNEAQ (reference sequence). The CDR3 nucleotides read TGTGCCAGCAGCTCGAGGGGAGTGGGTTATGGCTACACCTTC. Protein product: CASSSRGVGYGYTF.

This clonotype was found a few times. This chain uses TRBV29-1 with TRBJ2-1; 7 bases agree with TRBD2. The CDR3 loop spans 11 amino acids. Germline V CDR1 and CDR2: SQVTM, ANQGSEA. J gave up 12 bases and V 4 bases, and 6 bases lay outside the gene matches. This CDR3 is CSVGQGEGQFF. DNA of the CDR3: TGCAGCGTTGGTCAAGGGGAGGGGCAGTTCTTC.

This clonotype was seen only a few times. This chain uses TRBV10-2 with TRBJ2-3; 11 bases are a match to TRBD2. This CDR3 is 17 amino acids long. Germline trimming cut 6 bases from V and 6 bases from J; bases unmatched to any gene: 14. The germline gives CDR1 WSHSY, CDR2 SAAADI. CDR3 amino acids: CASRKTSGILARDTQYF. The CDR3, as DNA: TGCGCCAGCAGAAAGACTAGCGGGATCCTGGCTAGGGATACGCAGTATTTT.

This clonotype was picked up a small number of times. The chain links TRBV2 to TRBJ2-3, with 9 positions matching TRBD2. The germline gives CDR1 SNHLY, CDR2 FYNNEI. Trimming took 6 bases from V and 2 from J; bases not matched to a gene: 6. This CDR3 has 15 amino acids. The CDR3 sequence is CASSIAGAYTDTQYF. The CDR3 DNA reads TGTGCCAGCAGCATAGCGGGGGCATACACAGATACGCAGTATTTT.

The chain uses TRBV29-1 and TRBJ2-2; no clear D gene. CDR1 is SQVTM and CDR2 is ANQGSEA in the germline V gene. Trimming took off 4 bases at V and 3 bases at J, with 6 bases between the two ends. The CDR3 runs 12 residues. The CDR3 here is CSVGEHTGELFF. The CDR3 nucleotides read TGCAGCGTTGGTGAACACACCGGGGAGCTGTTTTTT.

This clonotype has at least ten counts. The rearrangement links TRBV6-5 to TRBJ2-2; 10 bases are shared with TRBD2. CDR1 is MNHEY and CDR2 is SVGAGI in the germline V gene. The junction had 2 bases not matched to a gene; V was cut back by 3 bases and J by 7 bases. The length of the CDR3 is 14 residues. CDR3 amino acids: CASSYLAGDGELFF. The CDR3 region has the DNA TGTGCCAGCAGTTATCTAGCGGGGGACGGGGAGCTGTTTTTT.

The table lists this clonotype with a few counts. V gene TRBV21-1 combines with J gene TRBJ2-7; TRBD1 is the table's D call and was not checked against the DNA. TRBV21-1 is flagged as a pseudogene. CDR3 length equals 14 residues. In nucleotides, the CDR3 is TGTGCCAGCAGCAGCCGGGACAGGGAGTACGAGCAGTACTTC. Its translation: CASSSRDREYEQYF.

This clonotype was observed many times. DNA for the CDR3: TGTGCCAGCAGTTTAGTGGGGCGCGGGGATCAGCCCCAGCATTTT. This sequence encodes CASSLVGRGDQPQHF. V gene TRBV28 combines with J gene TRBJ1-5; TRBD1 is a possible D gene (5 bases). V was cut by 2 bases and J by 5 bases, with 13 bases left in between. The CDR3 runs 15 residues. The germline gives CDR1 MDHEN, CDR2 SYDVKM.

V is TRBV5-1 and J is TRBJ2-1, with 8 bases identical to TRBD2. Germline trimming cut 3 bases from V and 6 bases from J; bases unmatched to any gene: 2. Germline CDR1 and CDR2: SGHRS and YFSETQ. This CDR3 region has 13 residues. CDR3 in DNA: TGCGCCAGCAGCTCACTAGCGGCCAATGAGCAGTTCTTC. Translation: CASSSLAANEQFF.

This clonotype was found many times. The chain couples TRBV11-2 to TRBJ1-1; D possibly corresponds to TRBD1 (6 bases). V was pared by 5 bases and J by 0 bases, with 19 bases between. From germline, CDR1 is SGHAT and CDR2 FQNNGV. CDR3 length: 17 residues. DNA for the CDR3: TGTGCCAGCAGCCATACCCGAGCGACAGGTTTGAACACTGAAGCTTTCTTT. Its protein is CASSHTRATGLNTEAFF.

Comment on this clonotype: This could be a read error, since a much larger clone is one nucleotide away. The chain has TRBV7-2 and TRBJ2-1; 9 nucleotides agree with TRBD2. The J call is doubtful: the DNA matches TRBJ2-7 better. The germline V gene encodes CDR1 SGHTA and CDR2 FQGNSA. The CDR3 totals 14 residues. This CDR3 reads CASKRGDKYNEQYF. CDR3 bases: TGTGCCAGCAAGCGGGGGGATAAATACAATGAGCAGTACTTC.

The chain recombines TRBV6-1 with TRBJ2-3; 7 positions agree with TRBD2. V lost 8 bases, J lost 3 bases, and 8 bases stayed unmatched. This CDR3 has 14 amino acids. Looked up from germline, CDR1 is MNHNS and CDR2 is SASEGT. DNA of the CDR3: TGTGCCAGCTTACGGGGGGACCCAACAGATACGCAGTATTTT. This encodes CASLRGDPTDTQYF.

This clonotype appeared many times. The chain has TRBV12-3 or TRBV12-4 and TRBJ2-1; D gene ambiguous. V was clipped by 6 bases and J by 1 base, with 13 bases between them. The CDR3 is made up of 15 amino acids. The CDR3 spells CASRSGTWSYNEQFF. The DNA of the CDR3 is TGTGCCAGCAGATCCGGCACCTGGTCCTACAATGAGCAGTTCTTC.

This clonotype was counted many times. The chain combines TRBV20-1 with TRBJ1-2, with D possibly matching TRBD1 (5 bases). Per germline, CDR1 DFQATT and CDR2 SNEGSKA (reference sequence). The CDR3 runs 15 residues. Deletions cut 0 bases from V and 2 bases from J, with 13 bases between. The DNA of the CDR3 is TGCAGTGCTAGAGATTCTCAATACAGGAACTATGGCTACACCTTC. As protein: CSARDSQYRNYGYTF.

The chain recombines TRBV28 with TRBJ2-2, with 10 bases that match TRBD2. Looked up from germline, CDR1 is MDHEN and CDR2 is SYDVKM. The CDR3 sequence is 14 residues long. V lost 8 bases, J lost 6 bases, and 6 bases stayed unmatched. CDR3 sequence: CASQRSGRAGELFF. The DNA of the CDR3 is TGTGCCAGCCAACGGAGCGGGAGGGCCGGGGAGCTGTTTTTT.

This sequence joins TRBV3-1 and TRBJ2-3; TRBD2 matches at 7 bases. V lost 4 bases, J lost 4 bases, and 5 bases stayed unmatched. This CDR3 is built from 14 residues. The germline V gene has CDR1 LGHDT and CDR2 YNNKEL (reference sequence). This chain's CDR3 is CASSPSGTPDTQYF. The CDR3, as DNA: TGTGCCAGCAGCCCAAGCGGGACCCCAGATACGCAGTATTTT.

Ten or more counts support this clonotype. CDR3 sequence reads: CASSVTTGFGANVLTF. CDR3 DNA: TGTGCCAGCTCCGTGACCACAGGGTTCGGGGCCAACGTCCTGACTTTC. The J gene is TRBJ2-6, the V gene TRBV18; tentative D call: TRBD1 (6 bases). The CDR3 consists of 16 residues. Germline values: CDR1 KGHSH, CDR2 LQKENI. Trimming stripped 6 bases from V and 4 bases from J, with 16 bases between.

The table lists this clonotype with many counts. J is TRBJ1-2 and V is TRBV6-6; 8 positions agree with TRBD1. Per the germline V gene, CDR1 is MNHNY and CDR2 is SVGAGI (reference sequence). V lost 4 bases, J lost 4 bases, and 11 bases stayed unmatched. The CDR3 runs to 16 residues. CDR3 in amino acids: CASSSHLPGGGYGYTF. The CDR3 DNA reads as TGTGCCAGCAGTTCCCATCTCCCAGGGGGCGGCTATGGCTACACCTTC.

The V call is TRBV4-2, the J call TRBJ2-7; 7 bases match TRBD1. The CDR3 extends over 15 amino acids. Per germline, CDR1 LGHNA and CDR2 YNFKEQ. The junction had 6 bases not matched to a gene; V was cut back by 1 base and J by 3 bases. DNA of the CDR3: TGTGCCAGCAGCCAAGCTCGGGGACAGCTCTACGAGCAGTACTTC. Residues: CASSQARGQLYEQYF.

This clonotype showed up many times. V gene TRBV20-1 combines with J gene TRBJ2-5; D is uncertain. Germline V gene data show CDR1 as DFQATT and CDR2 as SNEGSKA (reference sequence). The CDR3 is 15 residues long. Trimming removed 3 bases at V and 2 bases at J, with 16 bases between. The CDR3: CSASVYGMGQETQYF. The CDR3 coding sequence is TGCAGTGCTAGCGTTTATGGGATGGGGCAAGAGACCCAGTACTTC.